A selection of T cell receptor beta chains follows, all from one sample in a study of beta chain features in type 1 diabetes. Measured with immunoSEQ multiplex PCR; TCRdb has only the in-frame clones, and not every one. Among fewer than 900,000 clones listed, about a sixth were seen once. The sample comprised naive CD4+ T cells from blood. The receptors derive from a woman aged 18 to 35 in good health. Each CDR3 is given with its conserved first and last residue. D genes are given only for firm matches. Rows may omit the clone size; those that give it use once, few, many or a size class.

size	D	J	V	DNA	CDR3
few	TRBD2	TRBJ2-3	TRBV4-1	TGCGCCAGCAGCCAGTACAGCGGGGCCCGAATTAACACAGATACGCAGTATTTT	CASSQYSGARINTDTQYF
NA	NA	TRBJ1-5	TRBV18	TGTGCCAGCTCACCAGAGAATCAGCCCCAGCATTTT	CASSPENQPQHF
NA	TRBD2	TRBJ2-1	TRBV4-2	TGTGCCAGCAGCCAAGTCGCGCTAGCGGGAGGGCCAGAGGAGCAGTTCTTC	CASSQVALAGGPEEQFF
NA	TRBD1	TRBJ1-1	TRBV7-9	TGTGCCAGCAGCGCAACCGGGACAGGGTTGGTTAACACTGAAGCTTTCTTT	CASSATGTGLVNTEAFF
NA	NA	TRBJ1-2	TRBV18	TGTGCCAGCTCACCACCGGGCTATGGCTACACCTTC	CASSPPGYGYTF
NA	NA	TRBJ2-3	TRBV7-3	TGTGCCAGCAGCTTTTTGGGCCCCACAGATACGCAGTATTTT	CASSFLGPTDTQYF
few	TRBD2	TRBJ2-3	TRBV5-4	TGTGCCAGCAGCTCGGCCTATAGCGGGAGCGGCCGAGATACGCAGTATTTT	CASSSAYSGSGRDTQYF
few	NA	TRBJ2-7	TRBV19	TGTGCCAGTAGTGCCAGGAGGTACGAGCAGTACTTC	CASSARRYEQYF
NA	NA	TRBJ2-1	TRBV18	TGTGCCAGCTCATTAGGAGGTTTTGGGTACAATGAGCAGTTCTTC	CASSLGGFGYNEQFF
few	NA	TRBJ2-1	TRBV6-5	TGTGCCAGTGGGGCTGCCTACAATGAGCAGTTCTTC	CASGAAYNEQFF
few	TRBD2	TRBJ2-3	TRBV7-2	TGTGCCAGCAGCTTACTTAGCGGGGTACACACAGATACGCAGTATTTT	CASSLLSGVHTDTQYF
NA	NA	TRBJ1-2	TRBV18	TGTGCCAGCTCATTACAGGGATGGAACTATGGCTACACCTTC	CASSLQGWNYGYTF
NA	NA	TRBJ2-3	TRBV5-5	TGTGCCAGCAGCTTGGTACAGGGAGTCGGTAATTTT	CASSLVQGVGNF
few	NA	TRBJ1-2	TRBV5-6	TGTGCCAGCAGCGCAACGAAGGGGTACTATGGCTACACCTTC	CASSATKGYYGYTF
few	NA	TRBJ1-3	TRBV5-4	TGTGCCAGCAGCTTGGCCCGGGACTCTGGAAACACCATATATTTT	CASSLARDSGNTIYF
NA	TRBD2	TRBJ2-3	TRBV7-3	TGTGCCAGCAGCTTCTCCACAGCGGGGCCGCGCACAGATACGCAGTATTTT	CASSFSTAGPRTDTQYF
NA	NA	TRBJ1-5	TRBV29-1	TGCAGCGTTGCGGGGTTGGGGAGCAATCAGCCCCAGCATTTT	CSVAGLGSNQPQHF
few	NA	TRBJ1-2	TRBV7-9	TGTGCCAGCAGCCCCTCTGGGGGCTCGGCTGGCTACACCTTC	CASSPSGGSAGYTF